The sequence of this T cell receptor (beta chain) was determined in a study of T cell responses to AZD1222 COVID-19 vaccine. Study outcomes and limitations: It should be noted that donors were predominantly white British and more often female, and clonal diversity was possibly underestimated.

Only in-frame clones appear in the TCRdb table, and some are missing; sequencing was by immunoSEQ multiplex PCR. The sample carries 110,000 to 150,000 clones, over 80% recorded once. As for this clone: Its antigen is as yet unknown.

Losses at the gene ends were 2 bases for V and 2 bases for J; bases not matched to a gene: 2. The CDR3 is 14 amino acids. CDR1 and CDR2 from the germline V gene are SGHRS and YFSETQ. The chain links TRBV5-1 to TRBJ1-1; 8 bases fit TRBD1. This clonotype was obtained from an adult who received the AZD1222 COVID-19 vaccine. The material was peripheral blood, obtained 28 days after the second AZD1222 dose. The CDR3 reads CASSLSGGNTEAFF. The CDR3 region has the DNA TGCGCCAGCAGCTTATCAGGGGGCAACACTGAAGCTTTCTTT.